The source of this T cell receptor (beta chain) is a study of shared clonotypes between healthy human individuals. Across the study: Every donor yielded three CD4 naive, three CD4 memory, two CD8 naive and one CD8 memory plate. The study's findings and limits: Among the subsets, naive ones generally showed larger estimated richness than memory ones. Sampling covered blood only; tissue repertoires likely differ. Among donors, clonotype sharing was expected to be affected by sequencing depth.

This CDR3 has 15 residues. Germline values: CDR1 LNHDA, CDR2 SQIVND (reference sequence). Trimming stripped 5 bases from V and 2 bases from J, with 16 bases between. Remarks on this clone: Its antigen is unidentified.

Method: immunoSEQ multiplex PCR; TCRdb's copy keeps in-frame clones and lacks some. The data hold 2 million to 3 million clones, with 80% to 95% observed a single time. The rearrangement joins TRBV19 to TRBJ2-7, with D perhaps TRBD1 (5 bases). The receptor was isolated from a man aged 18 to 35 in good health. Some clones in this sample may be carry-over from other donors' samples. Sequences were obtained from naive CD4+ T cells from PBMCs. Regarding subset: CD45RA+ positively selected. Here the CDR3 DNA reads TGTGCCAGTAGTTTCCAAGGTGGGGCGACCTACGAGCAGTACTTC. Translating it yields CASSFQGGATYEQYF.